What follows are 24 T cell receptor beta chains derived from one specimen sequenced in a study of neurological immune-mediated disorders. TCRdb independently ran MiXCR on the 5' RACE reads; one entry per CDR3 protein. In the table there are 55,000 to 75,000 distinct CDR3 sequences, under 3% of which are singletons. The sample comprised PBMCs. The receptors come from a man in his forties or fifties with multiple sclerosis.

About this clonotype: This could be a read error, since a much larger clone is one nucleotide away. The J gene is TRBJ2-3, the V gene TRBV2; TRBD2 aligns across 15 bases. The CDR3 loop spans 18 amino acids. Germline V gene data show CDR1 as SNHLY and CDR2 as FYNNEI. CDR3 region: CASSRWTSGGVNTDKQYF. The CDR3 DNA is TGTGCCAGCTCTCGGTGGACTAGCGGGGGGGTCAACACAGATAAGCAGTATTTT.

This clonotype was detected ten times or more. The chain combines TRBV5-8 with TRBJ1-2, with D possibly matching TRBD1 (5 bases). This CDR3 region has 15 residues. CDR1 is SGHTS, CDR2 YDEGEE, per germline. The V and J ends lost 4 bases and 1 base respectively, with 14 bases between them. CDR3 coding DNA: TGTGCCAGCAGCCCTCCGACAGCTTATAACTATGGCTACACCTTC. Amino acids: CASSPPTAYNYGYTF. The entire variable domain, with the rest obtained from reference TRBV5-8 and TRBJ1-2, is as follows: EAGVTQSPTHLIKTRGQQATLRCSPISGHTSVYWYQQALGLGLQFLLWYDEGEERNRGNFPPRFSGRQFPNYSSELNVNALELEDSALYLCASSPPTAYNYGYTFGSGTRLTVV.

At least ten counts were recorded for this clonotype. The chain recombines TRBV20-1 with TRBJ2-3, with 14 positions matching TRBD2. Germline lookup yields CDR1 DFQATT and CDR2 SNEGSKA (reference sequence). The CDR3 spans 16 residues. V gave up 3 bases and J gave up 5 bases; unmatched junction bases: 7. The CDR3 is CSARLGLAGVGDTQYF. CDR3 nucleotides: TGCAGTGCTAGGCTGGGACTAGCGGGGGTTGGAGATACGCAGTATTTT.

The table lists this clonotype with many counts. This sequence joins TRBV5-6 and TRBJ1-4; tentative D call: TRBD1 (6 bases). The CDR3 length is 15 residues. Trimming cost V 4 bases and J 8 bases, with 18 bases left between them. Germline loops: CDR1 SGHDT, CDR2 YYEEEE. The CDR3 nucleotides read TGTGCCAGCAGCCCATATGGGGGCGCGGAGGAAAAACTGTTTTTT. Translation gives CASSPYGGAEEKLFF.

This clonotype appeared many times. CDR3 protein: CASSYYPGDYEQYF. CDR3 DNA: TGTGCCAGCAGTTACTACCCAGGGGACTACGAGCAGTACTTC. The J gene is TRBJ2-7, the V gene TRBV6-5; TRBD1 is a possible D gene (6 bases). V was pared by 1 base and J by 3 bases, with 10 bases between. The V gene's germline CDR1 is MNHEY and CDR2 SVGAGI. The CDR3 consists of 14 residues.

This clonotype was counted many times. The rearrangement uses TRBV27 and TRBJ2-1; 7 nucleotides align to TRBD1. The CDR3 runs 13 residues. Losses at the gene ends were 5 bases for V and 8 bases for J; bases not matched to a gene: 6. From germline, CDR1 is MNHEY and CDR2 SMNVEV (reference sequence). The CDR3 nucleotides read TGTGCCAGCAGTGGGTACAGGGGAGATGAGCAGTTCTTC. Translating it yields CASSGYRGDEQFF.

This clonotype has a count of ten or more. The J gene is TRBJ2-2, the V gene TRBV29-1; a possible D gene is TRBD1 (6 bases). Germline-derived CDR1 and CDR2 are SQVTM and ANQGSEA. This CDR3 has 13 residues. The V end lost 6 bases, the J end lost 3 bases, and 11 bases lay between the germline ends. CDR3 in amino acids: CSVAQGYTGELFF. The CDR3 nucleotides are TGCAGCGTCGCCCAGGGGTACACCGGGGAGCTGTTTTTT.

There are many counts of this clonotype. V usage is TRBV7-2 and J usage is TRBJ2-3; a weak D match, TRBD1 (6 bases). Germline CDR1 and CDR2: SGHTA and FQGNSA. V dropped 4 bases and J dropped 1 base, with 9 bases sitting between them. The CDR3 consists of 14 residues. The CDR3 sequence: CASSWRQGTDTQYF. The CDR3 DNA is TGTGCCAGCAGCTGGCGACAGGGCACAGATACGCAGTATTTT.

This clonotype was detected many times. The J gene is TRBJ1-2, the V gene TRBV20-1; D not resolved. V was trimmed by 5 bases and J by 8 bases, leaving 18 bases between them. From germline, CDR1 is DFQATT and CDR2 SNEGSKA (reference sequence). This CDR3 is 13 amino acids long. In nucleotides, the CDR3 is TGCAGTGCTGAAAGGTCGGCAGCTGGCGGCTACACCTTC. It encodes CSAERSAAGGYTF.

This clonotype was detected many times. CDR3: CASSLGYSTEAFF. The CDR3 DNA is TGTGCCAGCAGCTTAGGGTACAGTACTGAAGCTTTCTTT. V gene TRBV7-2 combines with J gene TRBJ1-1; D is ambiguous. Per the germline V gene, CDR1 is SGHTA and CDR2 is FQGNSA. The CDR3 is 13 amino acids. Trimming stripped 1 base from V and 5 bases from J, with 8 bases between.

Comment on this clonotype: A much larger clone is a single base away; this may be a read error. V and J are TRBV5-1 and TRBJ2-2; TRBD1 or TRBD2 may be the D gene (5 bases each). The CDR3 has 15 residues. Germline V lookup: CDR1 SGHRS, CDR2 YFSETQ. The CDR3 nucleotides read TGCGCCAGCAGCTTGGTACAGGAGAGTGTCGGGGCGCTGTTTTTT. Amino acid sequence: CASSLVQESVGALFF. The whole variable domain, remainder taken from reference TRBV5-1 and TRBJ2-2, is KAGVTQTPRYLIKTRGQQVTLSCSPISGHRSVSWYQQTPGQGLQFLFEYFSETQRNKGNFPGRFSGRQFSNSRSEMNVSTLELGDSALYLCASSLVQESVGALFFGEGSRLTVL.

In the case of this clonotype: This sequence may be a read error, since a much larger clone differs from it by one base. CDR3 loop: CDSSKGLAEQFF. The CDR3 region has the DNA TGTGACAGCAGCAAGGGACTAGCGGAGCAGTTCTTC. V is TRBV12-3 or TRBV12-4 and J is TRBJ2-1, with 10 bases fitting TRBD2. The CDR3 is 12 amino acids.

This clonotype has a count of ten or more. The chain links TRBV21-1 to TRBJ1-5. TRBV21-1 is marked as a pseudogene. The length of the CDR3 is 13 residues. The CDR3 DNA reads as TGTGCCAGCAGCAAAGGCCCCAGTCAGCCCCAGCATTTT. This gives the protein CASSKGPSQPQHF.

This clonotype was seen ten or more times. The chain has TRBV5-1 and TRBJ1-6; 8 nucleotides agree with TRBD1. Germline V lookup: CDR1 SGHRS, CDR2 YFSETQ. The CDR3 consists of 15 residues. With V trimmed by 2 bases and J by 9 bases, 7 bases remained unmatched. The DNA of the CDR3 is TGCGCCAGCAGCTTATCAGGGGGCGAACGTTCACCCCTCCACTTT. Its protein is CASSLSGGERSPLHF. Using reference TRBV5-1 and TRBJ1-6 for the parts outside the CDR3, the full variable domain is KAGVTQTPRYLIKTRGQQVTLSCSPISGHRSVSWYQQTPGQGLQFLFEYFSETQRNKGNFPGRFSGRQFSNSRSEMNVSTLELGDSALYLCASSLSGGERSPLHFGNGTRLTVT.

This clonotype was counted at least ten times. The chain couples TRBV20-1 to TRBJ1-2; TRBD1 might be the D (5 bases). CDR3 length: 13 residues. The germline V gene has CDR1 DFQATT and CDR2 SNEGSKA (reference sequence). Trimming left V 6 bases short and J 6 bases short, with 17 bases between. The CDR3 loop reads CSAPPGEKNGYTF. The CDR3 DNA sequence: TGCAGTGCCCCTCCGGGGGAGAAGAATGGCTACACCTTC.

This clonotype was seen repeatedly, ten times or more. CDR3 sequence (DNA): TGTGCCAGCAGCTTGAAAGGGGGAGGGACTGAAGCTTTCTTT. This codes for CASSLKGGGTEAFF. This chain joins TRBV5-8 and TRBJ1-1; weak D call: TRBD1 (6 bases). This CDR3 has 14 amino acids. The germline V gene encodes CDR1 SGHTS and CDR2 YDEGEE. V lost 1 base, J lost 5 bases, and 12 bases lay in between. Looking up the rest from reference TRBV5-8 and TRBJ1-1 gives the full variable domain: EAGVTQSPTHLIKTRGQQATLRCSPISGHTSVYWYQQALGLGLQFLLWYDEGEERNRGNFPPRFSGRQFPNYSSELNVNALELEDSALYLCASSLKGGGTEAFFGQGTRLTVV.

Many counts were recorded for this clonotype. This chain connects TRBV5-8 to TRBJ1-6; D ambiguous. Between the trimmed V and J ends, which lost 5 bases and 9 bases, there was a span of 21 bases. CDR3 size: 16 residues. Per the germline V gene, CDR1 is SGHTS and CDR2 is YDEGEE. CDR3 sequence (DNA): TGTGCCAGCAGTTACGTTCATAGGTCAGGCGGTTCACCCCTCCACTTT. Translated, it gives CASSYVHRSGGSPLHF.

This clonotype was observed many times. This sequence joins TRBV5-1 and TRBJ2-2, with 7 bases aligning to TRBD2. The junction had 4 bases not matched to a gene; V was cut back by 1 base and J by 4 bases. The CDR3 totals 15 residues. Germline CDR1 SGHRS, CDR2 YFSETQ. Here the CDR3 reads CASSLKTSSTGELFF. In DNA, the CDR3 is TGCGCCAGCAGCTTGAAGACTAGCAGCACCGGGGAGCTGTTTTTT.

Ten or more counts support this clonotype. The rearrangement links TRBV5-1 to TRBJ2-2; 7 bases fit TRBD1. The CDR3 contains 15 residues. V lost 2 bases and J lost 6; bases outside the gene matches: 7. Germline values: CDR1 SGHRS, CDR2 YFSETQ. The CDR3 sequence is CASSLTTGDPGELFF. CDR3 DNA sequence: TGCGCCAGCAGCTTAACTACAGGGGATCCCGGGGAGCTGTTTTTT.

This clonotype has ten or more counts. The chain carries TRBV5-1 and TRBJ2-2; D is ambiguous. Germline-derived CDR1 and CDR2 are SGHRS and YFSETQ. The CDR3 extends over 13 amino acids. V shed 4 bases and J shed 6 bases, with 10 bases lying between them. CDR3 nucleotide sequence: TGCGCCAGCAGCCCCCGGCCCGCCGGGGAGCTGTTTTTT. Translated: CASSPRPAGELFF.

This clonotype was picked up many times. This sequence joins TRBV7-2 and TRBJ1-5; 8 nucleotides line up with TRBD1. Trimming cost V 1 base and J 2 bases; bases outside gene matches: 7. From germline, CDR1 is SGHTA and CDR2 FQGNSA. This CDR3 has 17 amino acids. CDR3 nucleotides: TGTGCCAGCAGCTTAGTGCCAGGGGGCCTGGGCAATCAGCCCCAGCATTTT. It specifies CASSLVPGGLGNQPQHF.

The genes are TRBV4-3 and TRBJ2-7; D is unresolved. In germline, CDR1 is LGHNA, CDR2 YSLEER. There are 14 residues in the CDR3. Between the trimmed V and J ends, which lost 0 bases and 0 bases, there was a span of 6 bases. DNA for the CDR3: TGCGCCAGCAGCCAAGAACCCAGCTCCTACGAGCAGTACTTC. Its translation is CASSQEPSSYEQYF.

The sample holds many counts of this clonotype. This chain joins TRBV20-1 and TRBJ1-1, with D perhaps matching TRBD1 (6 bases). Germline lookup yields CDR1 DFQATT and CDR2 SNEGSKA (reference sequence). The CDR3 has 14 amino acids. Trimming removed 6 bases at V and 5 bases at J, with 19 bases between. CDR3 sequence: CSARSQGPRTEAFF. CDR3 nucleotides: TGCAGTGCCCGATCACAGGGCCCAAGGACTGAAGCTTTCTTT.

This clonotype was observed many times. The chain combines TRBV27 with TRBJ1-2, with 7 positions matching TRBD1. CDR3 length: 13 amino acids. Germline values: CDR1 MNHEY, CDR2 SMNVEV (reference sequence). The V and J ends lost 4 bases and 4 bases, in that order; junction bases with no gene match: 3. The CDR3 loop reads CASSSGTVYGYTF. CDR3 sequence (DNA): TGTGCCAGCAGTTCCGGGACAGTCTATGGCTACACCTTC.